These T cell receptor beta chains were read from a single sample in a study of OX40 agonist ivuxolimab in advanced cancers. The method was immunoSEQ multiplex PCR; TCRdb's version includes in-frame clones alone and lacks a portion of them. The sample has 65,000 to 70,000 clones, about three quarters seen once. This sample comprised CD4+ or CD8+ T cells sorted from blood, obtained in a trial of the OX40 agonist ivuxolimab. The receptors here all came from an adult with an advanced solid tumor such as melanoma, head and neck, liver or kidney cancer. CDR3s include the opening cysteine and the closing phenylalanine or tryptophan. A D gene is named only where the DNA matches it firmly. Not every row has a clone size; where given, it reads once, few, many or a size class.

TRBV11-2	.	.	TRBJ2-3	TGTGCCAGCAGCTTAGGAGGGTCGCCGGGCACAGATACGCAGTATTTT	CASSLGGSPGTDTQYF
TRBV11-2	few	.	TRBJ1-3	TGTGCCAGCAGCTTAGGGAATTCTGGAAACACCATATATTTT	CASSLGNSGNTIYF
TRBV10-2	.	.	TRBJ2-3	TGCGCCAGCAGTGGCGTGGGGGGTCTCTCGGCGTCTTCTAGCACAGATACGCAGTATTTT	CASSGVGGLSASSSTDTQYF
TRBV10-2	.	.	TRBJ1-4	TGCGCCAGCAGTGAGTTCACAACTAATGAAAAACTGTTTTTT	CASSEFTTNEKLFF
TRBV9	.	TRBD2	TRBJ2-3	TGTGCCAGCAGCTCCTTGGGACTAGCGGATAGCACAGATACGCAGTATTTT	CASSSLGLADSTDTQYF
TRBV11-2	.	.	TRBJ1-2	TGTGCCAGCAGCTTAGGCGACTATGGCTACACCTTC	CASSLGDYGYTF
TRBV28	.	TRBD2	TRBJ2-1	TGTGCCAGCAGTACGTCCGGGACTAGCGGGAACGATGAGCAGTTCTTC	CASSTSGTSGNDEQFF
TRBV4-2	.	.	TRBJ2-3	TGTGCCAGCAGCCAAGAGAGACTTGAGACTAGTTTTTTCGCAGATACGCAGTATTTT	CASSQERLETSFFADTQYF
TRBV7-6	few	.	TRBJ2-5	TGTGCCAGCAGCCCGCACCCCCCCCGTCATGCCAGTGGGGAGACCCAGTACTTC	CASSPHPPRHASGETQYF
TRBV5-1	few	.	TRBJ2-3	TGCGCCAGCAGCCTGGGTAGGGTTAGCACAGATACGCAGTATTTT	CASSLGRVSTDTQYF
TRBV7-3	.	.	TRBJ2-2	TGTGCCAGCAGCACCGGACAGACAGACACCGGGGAGCTGTTTTTT	CASSTGQTDTGELFF
TRBV5-8	many	.	TRBJ1-5	TGTGCCAGCAGCTTTCCCAGGGCGGCCCAGCATTTT	CASSFPRAAQHF
TRBV28	once	.	TRBJ2-2	TGTGCCAGCAGTTCTGGGACTTATAACACCGGGGAGCTGTTTTTT	CASSSGTYNTGELFF
TRBV11-3	once	.	TRBJ2-1	TGTGCCAGCAGCTCCCGCCCACCTGAGAGGCTCAATGAGCAGTTCTTC	CASSSRPPERLNEQFF
TRBV27	.	.	TRBJ2-1	TGTGCCAGCGGGTTCGGGGAGCAGTTCTTC	CASGFGEQFF
TRBV7-9	few	.	TRBJ2-4	TGTGCCGTTGTGGCGACCAAAAACATTCAGTACTTC	CAVVATKNIQYF
TRBV27	.	.	TRBJ2-7	TGTGCCAGCAGTTTTAGGGCCGATTCCTCCGAGCAGTACTTC	CASSFRADSSEQYF
TRBV19	.	TRBD1	TRBJ1-3	TGTGCCAGTAAGGACAGGGAAGCCTCTGGAAACACCATATATTTT	CASKDREASGNTIYF
TRBV7-9	.	.	TRBJ2-7	TGTGCCAGCAGCATAAGCGGCAGCTACGAGCAGTACTTC	CASSISGSYEQYF
TRBV28	once	.	TRBJ1-2	TGTGCCAGCAGTTTTTTAACCGGCGGCAACTATGGCTACACCTTC	CASSFLTGGNYGYTF
TRBV10-3	few	TRBD2	TRBJ2-3	TGTGCCATCAAGGGACTAGCGGGAGGGCCATCAGATACGCAGTATTTT	CAIKGLAGGPSDTQYF
TRBV5-6	.	.	TRBJ2-1	TGTGCCAGCAGCTTAATCGCGCGACACGTGAATGAGCAGTTCTTC	CASSLIARHVNEQFF
TRBV27	.	.	TRBJ2-7	TGTGCCAGCAGTTTTTCTAGGCCTACCATCTACGAGCAGTACTTC	CASSFSRPTIYEQYF
TRBV13	.	TRBD1	TRBJ2-7	TGTGCCAGCACCCTAGGGGGACAGGGGATACACGAGCAGTACTTC	CASTLGGQGIHEQYF
TRBV5-6	.	.	TRBJ1-2	TGTGCCAGCAGCACCGGACAGACCGGGAGTTTCTATGGCTACACCTTC	CASSTGQTGSFYGYTF
TRBV11-2	.	.	TRBJ2-5	TGTGCCAGCAGCTTAGGGCTAGCGTCTAAGTCTGGTGAGACCCAGTACTTC	CASSLGLASKSGETQYF
TRBV27	few	.	TRBJ2-3	TGTGCCAGCCGCCCCAGGCAAACTAGCACAGATACGCAGTATTTT	CASRPRQTSTDTQYF
TRBV19	few	TRBD2	TRBJ2-5	TGTGCCAGTACCAAGCGAGCGGGAGGGCCAGGGGAGACCCAGTACTTC	CASTKRAGGPGETQYF
TRBV4-1	.	.	TRBJ2-7	TGCGCCAGCAGCCAAGTGGCGGGAAACATGTTTGGGAGCTCCTACGAGCAGTACTTC	CASSQVAGNMFGSSYEQYF
TRBV7-9	.	.	TRBJ2-1	TGTGCCAGCAGTAAGGCCGGGAGCGCCTACAATGAGCAGTTCTTC	CASSKAGSAYNEQFF
TRBV30	many	.	TRBJ1-1	TGTGCCTGGAGTGTTGACAGCGCTAACACTGAAGCTTTCTTT	CAWSVDSANTEAFF
TRBV7-2	.	TRBD2	TRBJ2-7	TGTGCCAGCAGCGAAGGAGGTGAACTAGCGCTAAAGGAGCAGTACTTC	CASSEGGELALKEQYF
TRBV4-2	.	TRBD2	TRBJ2-7	TGTGCCAGCAGCCAAGATGGCTCATATGGCGGGGGTCCCTACGAGCAGTACTTC	CASSQDGSYGGGPYEQYF
TRBV4-2	.	TRBD1	TRBJ1-2	TGTGCCAGCAGCCACTTGGACAGGGAAATCAGTGGCTACACCTTC	CASSHLDREISGYTF
TRBV29-1	once	.	TRBJ2-7	TGCAGCGTTGGGTGGAGCTCCTACGAGCAGTACTTC	CSVGWSSYEQYF
TRBV7-8	once	.	TRBJ2-6	TGTGCCAGCAGCAAACAGGGCTCTGGGGCCAACGTCCTGACTTTC	CASSKQGSGANVLTF
TRBV19	.	.	TRBJ1-6	TGTGCCAGTAGTGTTCAATTAGACCTGAATTCACCCCTCCACTTT	CASSVQLDLNSPLHF
TRBV7-9	.	.	TRBJ1-6	TGTGCCAGCAGCTTAGATCGTTCACCCCTCCACTTT	CASSLDRSPLHF
TRBV9	.	TRBD2	TRBJ2-5	TGTGCCAGCAGCGCCGGGACTAGCGGGAGGTACACGCGAGGTCAAGAGACCCAGTACTTC	CASSAGTSGRYTRGQETQYF
TRBV18	.	.	TRBJ2-3	TGTGCCAGCTCACTGGTAAGCCGAGATACGCAGTATTTT	CASSLVSRDTQYF
TRBV5-1	.	.	TRBJ2-1	TGCGCCAGCAGCTTGGGGACAAGCCGTTACAATGAGCAGTTCTTC	CASSLGTSRYNEQFF
TRBV28	few	.	TRBJ1-1	TGTGCCAGCAGAGCCCCGGGACGGACTGAAGCTTTCTTT	CASRAPGRTEAFF
TRBV5-1	.	.	TRBJ2-1	TGCGCCAGCAGCAGGGGTCTCCTTAGTGGGGATGAGCAGTTCTTC	CASSRGLLSGDEQFF
TRBV27	.	TRBD1	TRBJ1-4	TGTGCCAGCAGGCAGGGGGTTGGAGTTAATGAAAAACTGTTTTTT	CASRQGVGVNEKLFF
TRBV18	.	.	TRBJ1-3	TGTGCCAGCTCACCTGGGGGAAACACCATATATTTT	CASSPGGNTIYF
TRBV10-1	once	TRBD2	TRBJ2-2	TGCGCCAGCTCTAGCGGGGGGAACACCGGGGAGCTGTTTTTT	CASSSGGNTGELFF
TRBV11-2	.	TRBD1	TRBJ1-2	TGTGCCAGCAGCATATCACCGGGACAGGGCTCCTACACCTTC	CASSISPGQGSYTF
TRBV2	once	TRBD1	TRBJ2-5	TGTGCCAGCAGCGTCGGGACAGGGCGGCAGACCCAGTACTTC	CASSVGTGRQTQYF
TRBV18	.	.	TRBJ2-3	TGTGCCAGCTCACCCTACAAGGGGGGGCTACCCAGAACTCGCAGCACAGATACGCAGTATTTT	CASSPYKGGLPRTRSTDTQYF
TRBV14	few	.	TRBJ2-3	TGTGCCAGCAGCCAAGCCATACAAGGGGATACGCAGTATTTT	CASSQAIQGDTQYF
TRBV19	.	.	TRBJ1-3	TGTGCCAGTAGTACGGGCCCCCCGGGTCCTGGAAACACCATATATTTT	CASSTGPPGPGNTIYF
TRBV12-2	.	.	TRBJ1-1	TGTGCAAGTCGCTTAGGGGGGACTGAAGCTTTCTTT	CASRLGGTEAFF
TRBV27	.	.	TRBJ2-3	TGTGCCAGCAGTTTTGAAGGGGATACGCAGTATTTT	CASSFEGDTQYF
TRBV5-5	.	TRBD2	TRBJ2-5	TGTGCCAGCAGCCGAGGACTAGCGGAAGAGACCCAGTACTTC	CASSRGLAEETQYF
TRBV4-1	few	.	TRBJ1-6	TGCGCCAGCAGCCAGCCCTTTTCATTGGGGGTCCACTTT	CASSQPFSLGVHF
TRBV9	.	TRBD1	TRBJ2-7	TGTGCCAGCAGCCTCCGACAGGGGGGAGGCTACGAGCAGTACTTC	CASSLRQGGGYEQYF
TRBV5-6	.	.	TRBJ2-1	TGTGCCAGCAGCGCTTATACTAGGCAGAATGAACAGTTCTTC	CASSAYTRQNEQFF
TRBV18	few	.	TRBJ2-3	TGTGCCAGCTCACCAATGGGGTCGGCGGATAGCACAGATACGCAGTATTTT	CASSPMGSADSTDTQYF
TRBV2	.	TRBD1	TRBJ1-4	TGTGCCAGCAGTTACAGGGGTGAAAAACTGTTTTTT	CASSYRGEKLFF